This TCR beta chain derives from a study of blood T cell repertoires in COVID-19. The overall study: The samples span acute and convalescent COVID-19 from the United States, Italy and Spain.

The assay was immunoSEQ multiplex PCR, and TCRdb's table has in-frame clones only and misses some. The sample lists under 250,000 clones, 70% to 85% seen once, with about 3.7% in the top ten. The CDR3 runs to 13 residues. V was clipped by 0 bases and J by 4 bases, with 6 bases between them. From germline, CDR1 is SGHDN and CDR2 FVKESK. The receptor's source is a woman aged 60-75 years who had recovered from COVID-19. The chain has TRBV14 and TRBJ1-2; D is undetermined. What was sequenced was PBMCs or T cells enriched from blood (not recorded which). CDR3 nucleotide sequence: TGTGCCAGCAGCCAAGATCCTCCCTATGGCTACACCTTC. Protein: CASSQDPPYGYTF.